The 25 T cell receptor beta chains in this list originate from one sample, sequenced in a study of T cell changes during pregnancy in multiple sclerosis. Method: immunoSEQ multiplex PCR; TCRdb's copy keeps in-frame clones and lacks some. This sample has under 100,000 clones; around 93% occur once, and the top ten carry around 2%. The input for sequencing was peripheral blood, taken in the first trimester of pregnancy. These TCRs come from a female donor in good health, enrolled as a control in a pregnancy study.

This chain uses TRBV9 with TRBJ2-5; TRBD2 matches 11 bases. The CDR3 loop spans 16 amino acids. Trimming cost V 1 base and J 5 bases; bases outside gene matches: 7. Germline CDR1 reads SGDLS; CDR2 reads YYNGEE. The CDR3 DNA sequence: TGTGCCAGCAGCGTAAATAGCGGGGGGGCGGGTGAGACCCAGTACTTC. Its protein is CASSVNSGGAGETQYF.

The chain carries TRBV4-3 and TRBJ2-3; 8 bases agree with TRBD1. Trimming took 1 base from V and 4 from J; bases not matched to a gene: 1. The CDR3 extends over 14 amino acids. Germline-derived CDR1 and CDR2 are LGHNA and YSLEER. DNA for the CDR3: TGCGCCAGCAGCCAAGGGACAGGGCCAGATACGCAGTATTTT. This gives the protein CASSQGTGPDTQYF.

The CDR3 nucleotides read TGTGCCAGCCGCAAGGGACAGAATTTACACTCACCCCTCCACTTT. It is translated as CASRKGQNLHSPLHF. The J gene is TRBJ1-6, the V gene TRBV6-5, with 7 bases aligning to TRBD1. The germline CDR1 and CDR2 sequences are MNHEY and SVGAGI. V gave up 8 bases and J gave up 10 bases; unmatched junction bases: 14. This CDR3 contains 15 residues.

This chain links TRBV29-1 with TRBJ2-5, with 9 bases identical to TRBD2. The CDR3 length is 15 residues. In germline, CDR1 is SQVTM, CDR2 ANQGSEA. With V trimmed by 6 bases and J by 4 bases, 12 bases remained unmatched. CDR3 protein: CSVPGRRGGRETQYF. The CDR3 DNA sequence: TGCAGCGTCCCGGGTAGGCGGGGGGGACGAGAGACCCAGTACTTC.

The CDR3 DNA follows: TGTGCCAGCAGTGACAGGGGGGGTGGGACTGAAGCTTTCTTT. As protein: CASSDRGGGTEAFF. The J gene is TRBJ1-1, the V gene TRBV27; 9 positions agree with TRBD1. Germline lookup yields CDR1 MNHEY and CDR2 SMNVEV (reference sequence). V dropped 5 bases and J dropped 5; count of bases not matched to a gene: 6. The CDR3 consists of 14 residues.

This chain joins TRBV14 and TRBJ2-5; 8 positions agree with TRBD2. The germline CDR1 and CDR2 sequences are SGHDN and FVKESK. V dropped 4 bases and J dropped 4; count of bases not matched to a gene: 8. The CDR3 runs 15 residues. CDR3 sequence reads: CASSRPGLVIETQYF. The DNA of the CDR3 is TGTGCCAGCAGCCGACCGGGACTAGTGATAGAGACCCAGTACTTC.

The chain combines TRBV6-6 with TRBJ2-4; 8 bases match TRBD1. The CDR3 consists of 14 residues. Per germline, CDR1 MNHNY and CDR2 SVGAGI (reference sequence). V lost 5 bases to trimming and J lost 2 bases; unmatched junction nucleotides: 2. CDR3 bases: TGTGCCAGCAGTAGGACAGGGACCAAAAACATTCAGTACTTC. Its protein is CASSRTGTKNIQYF.

The V call is TRBV7-8, the J call TRBJ1-2; D possibly corresponds to TRBD1 (6 bases). The CDR3 is 16 amino acids. The V gene lost 2 bases and the J gene lost 7 bases, with 20 bases spanning the gap. Per germline, CDR1 SGHVS and CDR2 FQNEAQ. CDR3 sequence: CASSLLQQGTTRGYTF. The DNA of the CDR3 is TGTGCCAGCAGCTTACTTCAACAGGGTACCACTCGTGGCTACACCTTC. Full variable domain (outside the CDR3, taken from reference TRBV7-8 and TRBJ1-2): GAGVSQSPRYKVAKRGQDVALRCDPISGHVSLFWYQQALGQGPEFLTYFQNEAQLDKSGLPSDRFFAERPEGSVSTLKIQRTQQEDSAVYLCASSLLQQGTTRGYTFGSGTRLTVV.

V and J are TRBV2 and TRBJ2-1; 9 bases map to TRBD1. There are 15 residues in the CDR3. Germline trimming cut 8 bases from V and 6 bases from J; bases unmatched to any gene: 11. CDR1 and CDR2 from the germline V gene are SNHLY and FYNNEI. The DNA of the CDR3 is TGTGCCAGCCCGAGGCCTGGGACAGGGAGCAATGAGCAGTTCTTC. Translation gives CASPRPGTGSNEQFF. Filled out from reference TRBV2 and TRBJ2-1, the complete variable domain reads EPEVTQTPSHQVTQMGQEVILRCVPISNHLYFYWYRQILGQKVEFLVSFYNNEISEKSEIFDDQFSVERPDGSNFTLKIRSTKLEDSAMYFCASPRPGTGSNEQFFGPGTRLTVL.

The rearrangement links TRBV4-1 to TRBJ2-3; possibly TRBD1 for D (5 bases). The CDR3 contains 15 residues. Trimming left V 2 bases short and J 4 bases short, with 13 bases between. Germline loops: CDR1 MGHRA, CDR2 YSYEKL. The CDR3 spells CASSQSRVASDTQYF. The DNA of the CDR3 is TGCGCCAGCAGCCAAAGCAGGGTTGCGTCAGATACGCAGTATTTT.

The chain has TRBV5-8 and TRBJ1-2, with 9 bases matching TRBD1. Germline V gene data show CDR1 as SGHTS and CDR2 as YDEGEE. The CDR3 is 13 residues long. The J segment lost 5 bases and the V segment lost 3 bases, leaving 2 bases of the junction unmatched. The CDR3 nucleotides read TGTGCCAGCAGCTGGGGGACAGGGTATGGCTACACCTTC. Amino acid sequence: CASSWGTGYGYTF.

J is TRBJ2-3 and V is TRBV11-3; 10 bases match TRBD2. V trimming: 4 bases; J trimming: 6 bases; junction bases outside the gene matches: 7. The germline V gene has CDR1 SGHNT and CDR2 YENEEA. This CDR3 comprises 15 residues. CDR3 in DNA: TGTGCCAGCAGCTCCCCCGGGACTAGCGAGGATACGCAGTATTTT. Its protein product is CASSSPGTSEDTQYF.

The DNA of the CDR3 is TGCGCCAGCAGCCAAGATTCGGGGGGACAGGGGTTTTCTGGGGCCAACGTCCTGACTTTC. Translated: CASSQDSGGQGFSGANVLTF. This rearrangement joins TRBV4-1 to TRBJ2-6; 10 bases match TRBD1. The CDR3 runs 20 residues. CDR1 and CDR2 from the germline V gene are MGHRA and YSYEKL. V lost 0 bases, J lost 1 base, and 9 bases stayed unmatched.

The gene calls are TRBV5-1 and TRBJ2-1; TRBD2 agrees at 8 bases. This CDR3 has 16 amino acids. Germline CDR1 and CDR2: SGHRS and YFSETQ. Trimming at V came to 0 bases and at J to 2 bases, leaving 4 bases not matched to a gene. CDR3 in amino acids: CASSLAAGATYNEQFF. CDR3 coding DNA: TGCGCCAGCAGCTTGGCAGCGGGGGCCACCTACAATGAGCAGTTCTTC.

The chain is built from TRBV18 and TRBJ2-2, with D hard to call. This CDR3 has 13 amino acids. Germline V gene sequence: CDR1 KGHSH, CDR2 LQKENI. V was clipped by 5 bases and J by 4 bases, with 8 bases between them. The CDR3 spells CASSTVITGELFF. CDR3 DNA sequence: TGTGCCAGCTCAACGGTCATCACCGGGGAGCTGTTTTTT. Complete variable domain (other parts from reference TRBV18 and TRBJ2-2): NAGVMQNPRHLVRRRGQEARLRCSPMKGHSHVYWYRQLPEEGLKFMVYLQKENIIDESGMPKERFSAEFPKEGPSILRIQQVVRGDSAAYFCASSTVITGELFFGEGSRLTVL.

The chain employs TRBV7-9 and TRBJ2-7, with 7 bases lining up with TRBD2. Germline trimming cut 5 bases from V and 3 bases from J; bases unmatched to any gene: 13. The CDR3 is made up of 16 amino acids. Looked up from germline, CDR1 is SEHNR and CDR2 is FQNEAQ (reference sequence). The CDR3 loop reads CASSPVRGGFLYEQYF. CDR3 DNA: TGTGCCAGCAGCCCAGTTCGGGGAGGGTTCCTCTACGAGCAGTACTTC.

J is TRBJ2-5 and V is TRBV7-2; 9 bases are a match to TRBD2. The V gene end was trimmed by 0 bases and the J gene end by 6 bases; junction bases not matched to a gene: 8. This CDR3 spans 16 amino acids. The germline CDR1 and CDR2 sequences are SGHTA and FQGNSA. CDR3 residues: CASSLAPTGLAQTQYF. The CDR3 DNA follows: TGTGCCAGCAGCTTAGCGCCAACCGGACTAGCGCAGACCCAGTACTTC.

J is TRBJ2-3 and V is TRBV30, with a tentative D call TRBD1 (6 bases). Germline V gene lookup returns CDR1 GTSNPN and CDR2 SVGIG (reference sequence). V lost 3 bases to trimming and J lost 2 bases, with 12 bases between them. The CDR3 loop spans 14 amino acids. The CDR3 DNA is TGTGCCTGGAGGAAGGGGGTGGTCACAGATACGCAGTATTTT. It codes for CAWRKGVVTDTQYF.

V and J are TRBV11-1 and TRBJ1-1; 11 bases are a match to TRBD1. J was trimmed by 6 bases and V by 4 bases; bases with no gene match: 7. The CDR3 length is 15 residues. Germline V gene sequence: CDR1 SGHAT, CDR2 FQDESV (reference sequence). Here the CDR3 reads CASSSRTGGRAEAFF. The CDR3 nucleotides are TGTGCCAGCAGCTCGAGGACAGGGGGCCGAGCTGAAGCTTTCTTT.

This chain uses TRBV4-1 with TRBJ2-3, with TRBD1 as a possible D gene (5 bases). Trimming left V 6 bases short and J 1 base short, with 17 bases between. The CDR3 totals 16 residues. Germline values: CDR1 MGHRA, CDR2 YSYEKL. CDR3 in DNA: TGCGCCAGCAGACTAACAACAGGTACTCGCACAGATACGCAGTATTTT. This encodes CASRLTTGTRTDTQYF.

In this sample, this clone turned up a few times. V is TRBV4-2 and J is TRBJ1-2; the D gene is possibly TRBD1 (5 bases). The CDR3 has 16 amino acids. V was shortened by 3 bases and J by 1 base, with 15 bases between the two germline ends. CDR1 and CDR2 (germline): LGHNA, YNFKEQ. The CDR3 nucleotides are TGTGCCAGCAGCCATTCGGGTGGGGGGGATAACTATGGCTACACCTTC. Protein sequence: CASSHSGGGDNYGYTF.

This rearrangement joins TRBV28 to TRBJ2-5; a possible D gene is TRBD1 (7 bases). Germline V gene data show CDR1 as MDHEN and CDR2 as SYDVKM. The CDR3 extends over 17 amino acids. V lost 2 bases and J 1 base, leaving 17 bases between the germline ends. The CDR3 DNA follows: TGTGCCAGCAGTTTAAGGGGGCGGGGTGGGTCCCAAGAGACCCAGTACTTC. Amino acids: CASSLRGRGGSQETQYF. Combining the CDR3 with reference TRBV28 and TRBJ2-5 gives the whole variable domain DVKVTQSSRYLVKRTGEKVFLECVQDMDHENMFWYRQDPGLGLRLIYFSYDVKMKEKGDIPEGYSVSREKKERFSLILESASTNQTSMYLCASSLRGRGGSQETQYFGPGTRLLVL.

The J gene is TRBJ1-2, the V gene TRBV7-8; D ambiguous. Looked up from germline, CDR1 is SGHVS and CDR2 is FQNEAQ. Trimming removed 0 bases from V and 3 bases from J, with 8 bases in between. The CDR3 is 14 residues long. The CDR3: CASSLARGYYGYTF. For the CDR3, the DNA is TGTGCCAGCAGCTTAGCGCGAGGGTACTATGGCTACACCTTC.

This rearrangement joins TRBV30 to TRBJ1-5, with no clear D. The germline V gene encodes CDR1 GTSNPN and CDR2 SVGIG (reference sequence). V was cut by 0 bases and J by 6 bases, with 12 bases left in between. The CDR3 is 14 residues long. The CDR3 nucleotides are TGTGCCTGGAGTGTACTTCCATCGGGTCAGCCCCAGCATTTT. This codes for CAWSVLPSGQPQHF.

The chain uses TRBV28 and TRBJ2-4; perhaps TRBD1 as D (6 bases). The length of the CDR3 is 16 residues. Germline V gene lookup returns CDR1 MDHEN and CDR2 SYDVKM. Between the trimmed V and J ends, which lost 4 bases and 0 bases, there was a span of 13 bases. The chain's CDR3 is CASSSWTALAKNIQYF. In DNA form, the CDR3 reads TGTGCCAGCAGTTCTTGGACAGCGCTAGCCAAAAACATTCAGTACTTC.